A single sample gave rise to the 15 T cell receptor beta chains below, sequenced in a study of blood T cell repertoires in COVID-19. Generated by immunoSEQ multiplex PCR, the TCRdb table keeps only in-frame clones and is missing some. There are some 460,000 clones in the sample; around nine tenths occur only once, and 4% to 5.5% lies in the top ten. The sequencing sample was made of peripheral blood. These receptor sequences come from a young woman with acute or convalescent COVID-19.

The chain uses TRBV4-2 and TRBJ2-5; TRBD2 is a possible D gene (6 bases). Trimming shortened V by 5 bases and J by 1 base, and 14 bases separated the two germline ends. Germline-derived CDR1 and CDR2 are LGHNA and YNFKEQ. This CDR3 has 15 amino acids. This chain's CDR3 is CASSSRGGIQETQYF. As DNA, the CDR3 is TGTGCCAGCAGCTCAAGGGGCGGGATCCAAGAGACCCAGTACTTC.

The chain couples TRBV6-1 to TRBJ2-7; a possible D gene is TRBD1 (6 bases). Trimming took off 0 bases at V and 3 bases at J, with 15 bases between the two ends. The CDR3 is 16 residues long. The germline V gene has CDR1 MNHNS and CDR2 SASEGT. The CDR3 DNA reads TGTGCCAGCAGTGAAGCATCCTGGACAGAAGGCTACGAGCAGTACTTC. This encodes CASSEASWTEGYEQYF.

The rearrangement joins TRBV13 to TRBJ2-3; 9 nucleotides line up with TRBD1. The CDR3 is 19 residues long. Unmatched junction bases numbered 16, after V lost 0 bases and J lost 6 bases. Looked up from germline, CDR1 is PRHDT and CDR2 is FYEKMQ (reference sequence). The CDR3: CASSLGPFGGTGFSDTQYF. CDR3 DNA: TGTGCCAGCAGCTTAGGCCCGTTCGGTGGGACAGGGTTTTCGGATACGCAGTATTTT.

This chain joins TRBV24-1 and TRBJ1-1; TRBD1 matches 9 bases. The CDR3 sequence is 13 residues long. The germline gives CDR1 KGHDR, CDR2 SFDVKD. The V segment lost 7 bases and the J segment 5 bases; nucleotides outside the gene matches: 4. This CDR3 reads CATRGQGWTEAFF. CDR3 DNA sequence: TGTGCCACCAGGGGACAGGGATGGACTGAAGCTTTCTTT.

The J gene is TRBJ2-7, the V gene TRBV5-1; 10 bases match TRBD1. With V trimmed by 0 bases and J by 5 bases, 5 bases remained unmatched. Germline loops: CDR1 SGHRS, CDR2 YFSETQ. CDR3 length: 15 amino acids. CDR3 DNA: TGCGCCAGCAGCTTGGGGGGACAGGGGCCCAACGAGCAGTACTTC. Its translation: CASSLGGQGPNEQYF. The full variable domain, with the rest looked up from reference TRBV5-1 and TRBJ2-7, is KAGVTQTPRYLIKTRGQQVTLSCSPISGHRSVSWYQQTPGQGLQFLFEYFSETQRNKGNFPGRFSGRQFSNSRSEMNVSTLELGDSALYLCASSLGGQGPNEQYFGPGTRLTVT.

The chain links TRBV5-1 to TRBJ2-1; a weak D match, TRBD1 (6 bases). CDR1 and CDR2 (germline): SGHRS, YFSETQ. This CDR3 contains 12 residues. Trimming pared 4 bases from V and 8 bases from J, leaving 10 bases between. CDR3 DNA sequence: TGCGCCAGCAGCCGGGACACCGATGAGCAGTTCTTC. Protein: CASSRDTDEQFF.

The chain employs TRBV29-1 and TRBJ2-2; 11 nucleotides match TRBD1. Germline CDR1 reads SQVTM; CDR2 reads ANQGSEA. Germline trimming cut 4 bases from V and 4 bases from J; bases unmatched to any gene: 2. The CDR3 runs 14 residues. The CDR3 bases are TGCAGCGTTGGAGGGACAGGGGGCACCGGGGAGCTGTTTTTT. The encoded protein is CSVGGTGGTGELFF.

The chain combines TRBV19 with TRBJ1-2; D may be TRBD1 (5 bases). Trimming removed 0 bases from V and 2 bases from J, with 19 bases in between. Germline assignment: CDR1 LNHDA and CDR2 SQIVND (reference sequence). This CDR3 is built from 18 residues. The CDR3 DNA reads TGTGCCAGTAGTATAGACGACAGCGCGGTGTTTTCCAACTATGGCTACACCTTC. Translating it yields CASSIDDSAVFSNYGYTF.

The V gene is TRBV28, the J gene TRBJ2-7; 7 bases agree with TRBD1. Germline CDR1 is MDHEN and CDR2 is SYDVKM. Losses at the gene ends were 2 bases for V and 4 bases for J; bases not matched to a gene: 17. This CDR3 contains 18 residues. The CDR3 here is CASSLPVAFLGQSYEQYF. CDR3 sequence (DNA): TGTGCCAGCAGTTTACCTGTAGCTTTTTTGGGACAGTCTTACGAGCAGTACTTC.

The chain combines TRBV18 with TRBJ2-5; 13 bases agree with TRBD2. In germline, CDR1 is KGHSH, CDR2 LQKENI. V trimming: 6 bases; J trimming: 5 bases; junction bases outside the gene matches: 6. This CDR3 comprises 15 residues. The CDR3 loop reads CASSSRTSGGETQYF. The CDR3 coding sequence is TGTGCCAGCTCCTCACGGACTAGCGGGGGTGAGACCCAGTACTTC.

In this sample, this clone turned up once. The rearrangement uses TRBV2 and TRBJ2-3; D not resolved. V was cut by 6 bases and J by 3 bases, with 16 bases left in between. Germline V gene lookup returns CDR1 SNHLY and CDR2 FYNNEI. CDR3 length equals 15 residues. The CDR3 loop reads CASRSQHTPTDTQYF. The CDR3 nucleotides read TGTGCCAGCAGGTCCCAACACACCCCGACAGATACGCAGTATTTT.

The DNA for the CDR3 is TGTGCCAGTAGTGACAGGCCCGGGAGCAATCAGCCCCAGCATTTT. It codes for CASSDRPGSNQPQHF. The gene calls are TRBV19 and TRBJ1-5, with a tentative D call TRBD1 (6 bases). Trimming cost V 5 bases and J 1 base, with 12 bases left between them. The CDR3 spans 15 residues. Germline lookup yields CDR1 LNHDA and CDR2 SQIVND (reference sequence).

This rearrangement joins TRBV19 to TRBJ1-1; D is undetermined. CDR1 is LNHDA, CDR2 SQIVND, per germline (reference sequence). Trimming cost V 3 bases and J 4 bases, with 9 bases left between them. The CDR3 contains 13 residues. The CDR3 is CASSILYATEAFF. For the CDR3, the DNA is TGTGCCAGTAGTATCCTCTATGCCACTGAAGCTTTCTTT.

The chain couples TRBV4-1 to TRBJ2-7, with TRBD2 as a possible D gene (5 bases). Trimming shortened V by 4 bases and J by 0 bases, and 16 bases separated the two germline ends. This CDR3 is built from 16 residues. In germline, CDR1 is MGHRA, CDR2 YSYEKL. This CDR3 is CASSPRGDTSSYEQYF. The CDR3 region has the DNA TGCGCCAGCAGCCCCCGGGGTGACACGAGCTCCTACGAGCAGTACTTC.

The chain employs TRBV15 and TRBJ2-1; TRBD2 aligns across 9 bases. This CDR3 is 16 amino acids long. In germline, CDR1 is LNHNV, CDR2 YYDKDF (reference sequence). V was clipped by 8 bases and J by 2 bases; unmatched bases: 10. The CDR3, as DNA: TGTGCCACCCTCGGGGCGGGGGGGCGCCCCTACAATGAGCAGTTCTTC. Protein sequence: CATLGAGGRPYNEQFF.